The 27 T cell receptor beta chains in this list originate from one sample, sequenced in a study of cytomegalovirus exposure and HLA in healthy donors. Primers for the PCR totalled 60 Vbeta and 13 Jbeta. Profiling relied on immunoSEQ multiplex PCR, and the TCRdb table lists in-frame clones only, not all of them. The profile shows 210,000 or so clones, approximately 80% of them singletons. Sequencing used PBMCs. These receptors were taken from a girl aged 5-17 years in good health and CMV-seronegative.

This chain connects TRBV5-1 to TRBJ2-1; D unresolved. V gave up 4 bases and J gave up 3 bases, with 11 bases separating them. This CDR3 has 14 amino acids. The germline V gene encodes CDR1 SGHRS and CDR2 YFSETQ. The CDR3 protein is CASSPVTDYNEQFF. The CDR3 DNA reads as TGCGCCAGCAGCCCCGTGACTGACTACAATGAGCAGTTCTTC.

The V call is TRBV2, the J call TRBJ2-5, with D perhaps matching TRBD1 (7 bases). From germline, CDR1 is SNHLY and CDR2 FYNNEI. V was shortened by 6 bases and J by 5 bases, with 22 bases between the two germline ends. This CDR3 contains 16 residues. The CDR3 reads CASSGGAGGAGETQYF. In DNA form, the CDR3 reads TGTGCCAGCAGCGGTGGGGCAGGGGGTGCGGGGGAGACCCAGTACTTC.

The chain is built from TRBV28 and TRBJ1-2; TRBD1 agrees at 8 bases. The germline V gene has CDR1 MDHEN and CDR2 SYDVKM. Germline trimming cut 6 bases from V and 8 bases from J; bases unmatched to any gene: 5. CDR3 size: 12 residues. For the CDR3, the DNA is TGTGCCAGCAGATACAGGGGGTCCGGCTACACCTTC. Amino acids: CASRYRGSGYTF.

V usage is TRBV10-3 and J usage is TRBJ1-1; TRBD1 might be the D (5 bases). CDR1 and CDR2 (germline): ENHRY, SYGVKD. The CDR3 is 14 amino acids. V dropped 10 bases and J dropped 1 base, with 16 bases sitting between them. In nucleotides, the CDR3 is TGTGCCACCCAGCTGGGGCCAGCGAACACTGAAGCTTTCTTT. Its translation: CATQLGPANTEAFF.

The V gene is TRBV27, the J gene TRBJ2-2, with 8 nucleotides matching TRBD1. Germline V gene lookup returns CDR1 MNHEY and CDR2 SMNVEV (reference sequence). The CDR3 totals 16 residues. The junction had 6 bases not matched to a gene; V was cut back by 6 bases and J by 0 bases. DNA of the CDR3: TGTGCCAGCAGGGGGACAGGCAATTCGAACACCGGGGAGCTGTTTTTT. This sequence encodes CASRGTGNSNTGELFF.

The chain links TRBV28 to TRBJ2-3, with 8 bases fitting TRBD1. Germline values: CDR1 MDHEN, CDR2 SYDVKM. V trimming: 4 bases; J trimming: 0 bases; junction bases outside the gene matches: 12. This CDR3 has 18 residues. The CDR3 loop reads CASSWKDREFGSTDTQYF. CDR3 coding DNA: TGTGCCAGCAGTTGGAAGGACAGGGAATTCGGTAGCACAGATACGCAGTATTTT.

The chain links TRBV4-1 to TRBJ2-5; TRBD2 is a possible D gene (5 bases). Germline values: CDR1 MGHRA, CDR2 YSYEKL. This CDR3 is 14 amino acids long. V gave up 0 bases and J gave up 4 bases, with 9 bases separating them. The CDR3 bases are TGCGCCAGCAGCCAAGAGGGAAGCGGAGAGACCCAGTACTTC. It codes for CASSQEGSGETQYF.

The J gene is TRBJ2-7, the V gene TRBV4-1, with 7 nucleotides matching TRBD1. J lost 3 bases, V lost 4 bases, and 3 bases had no gene match. The CDR3 contains 13 residues. Germline lookup yields CDR1 MGHRA and CDR2 YSYEKL. This CDR3 reads CASSPRTGYEQYF. CDR3 coding DNA: TGCGCCAGCAGCCCACGGACAGGCTACGAGCAGTACTTC.

In DNA, the CDR3 is TGTGCCAGCAGCAAAGAAAAACAGGGGTGGCGGGACTCGACCTACGAGCAGTACTTC. It codes for CASSKEKQGWRDSTYEQYF. This chain links TRBV21-1 with TRBJ2-7; the table names TRBD1, a call not compared with the DNA. TRBV21-1 is described as a pseudogene. This CDR3 contains 19 residues.

The chain joins TRBV7-2 to TRBJ1-1; D is ambiguous. Trimming shortened V by 5 bases and J by 0 bases, and 25 bases separated the two germline ends. This CDR3 is 19 amino acids long. Germline V gene data show CDR1 as SGHTA and CDR2 as FQGNSA. This CDR3 reads CASSAGLLVRSHMNTEAFF. For the CDR3, the DNA is TGTGCCAGCAGCGCCGGGTTATTGGTCCGCTCCCATATGAACACTGAAGCTTTCTTT.

This clone has only a few counts. An end of the junction does not agree with germline; a read error may underlie this. The CDR3 sequence is CASSRTSGTTEKLFF. Here the CDR3 DNA reads TGTGCCAGCAGTAGAACCTCAGGGACTACTGAAAAACTGTTTTTT. The rearrangement links TRBV6-6 to TRBJ1-4, with a tentative D call TRBD1 (5 bases). This CDR3 is 15 amino acids long. CDR1 is MNHNY and CDR2 is SVGAGI in the germline V gene (reference sequence).

V is TRBV7-3 and J is TRBJ1-1; possibly TRBD1 for D (6 bases). The CDR3 has 14 amino acids. Trimming cost V 1 base and J 2 bases, with 8 bases left between them. Germline CDR1 reads SGHTA; CDR2 reads FQGTGA. This chain's CDR3 is CASSLSGTNTEAFF. The CDR3 DNA reads TGTGCCAGCAGCTTAAGTGGGACAAACACTGAAGCTTTCTTT.

The chain has TRBV25-1 and TRBJ1-1; 7 bases align to TRBD1. Germline lookup yields CDR1 MGHDK and CDR2 SYGVNS. This CDR3 has 13 residues. J lost 1 base, V lost 8 bases, and 4 bases had no gene match. CDR3: CASSGQTNTEAFF. CDR3 coding DNA: TGTGCCAGCTCGGGACAGACGAACACTGAAGCTTTCTTT.

This chain connects TRBV6-1 to TRBJ2-4; perhaps TRBD2 as D (5 bases). Trimming removed 6 bases from V and 7 bases from J, with 19 bases in between. The CDR3 extends over 15 amino acids. Looked up from germline, CDR1 is MNHNS and CDR2 is SASEGT. DNA of the CDR3: TGTGCCAGCAGCGGGGTGTCGGGGTCGAGCAACATTCAGTACTTC. This gives the protein CASSGVSGSSNIQYF.

The rearrangement links TRBV28 to TRBJ2-7, with 11 bases fitting TRBD2. V lost 4 bases, J lost 2 bases, and 4 bases stayed unmatched. This CDR3 comprises 15 residues. CDR1 is MDHEN, CDR2 SYDVKM, per germline. For the CDR3, the DNA is TGTGCCAGCAGTTCGGGGACTAGCGGCACCTACGAGCAGTACTTC. It codes for CASSSGTSGTYEQYF.

This chain joins TRBV7-9 and TRBJ2-7; no reliable D call. CDR1 SEHNR and CDR2 FQNEAQ come from the germline V gene (reference sequence). V shed 5 bases and J shed 3 bases, with 20 bases lying between them. This CDR3 comprises 16 residues. The CDR3 reads CASSEYENRKIYEQYF. CDR3 DNA sequence: TGTGCCAGCAGCGAATACGAAAACAGAAAAATCTACGAGCAGTACTTC.

The rearrangement uses TRBV4-1 and TRBJ2-5; 8 bases are a match to TRBD2. V was pared by 1 base and J by 1 base, with 5 bases of the junction left unmatched. Germline V CDR1 and CDR2: MGHRA, YSYEKL. The length of the CDR3 is 16 residues. The CDR3 is CASSQGVAGFQETQYF. The CDR3 coding sequence is TGCGCCAGCAGCCAAGGGGTAGCGGGGTTCCAAGAGACCCAGTACTTC.

J is TRBJ1-5 and V is TRBV30; TRBD1 matches 7 bases. CDR3 size: 15 residues. Germline CDR1 is GTSNPN and CDR2 is SVGIG (reference sequence). V lost 1 base, J lost 4 bases, and 7 bases stayed unmatched. CDR3 amino acids: CAWSGTGLRNQPQHF. DNA for the CDR3: TGTGCCTGGAGTGGGACAGGCCTGAGGAATCAGCCCCAGCATTTT.

The chain employs TRBV6-4 and TRBJ2-1, with 14 bases lining up with TRBD2. Germline CDR1 and CDR2: MRHNA and SNTAGT. The V gene end was trimmed by 4 bases and the J gene end by 5 bases; junction bases not matched to a gene: 13. There are 19 residues in the CDR3. The CDR3 reads CASSVEGTSGRGPHNEQFF. The CDR3 nucleotides are TGTGCCAGCAGTGTCGAAGGGACTAGCGGGAGAGGTCCCCACAATGAGCAGTTCTTC.

The chain couples TRBV5-1 to TRBJ2-3; D uncertain. V was cut by 2 bases and J by 6 bases, with 16 bases left in between. The germline CDR1 and CDR2 sequences are SGHRS and YFSETQ. This CDR3 contains 15 residues. The CDR3 region is CASSFDTPELDTQYF. CDR3 nucleotides: TGCGCCAGCAGCTTCGACACCCCCGAACTCGATACGCAGTATTTT.

This chain links TRBV25-1 with TRBJ1-4; weak D call: TRBD1 (5 bases). The V end lost 4 bases, the J end lost 8 bases, and 17 bases lay between the germline ends. The CDR3 has 15 residues. Germline V gene data show CDR1 as MGHDK and CDR2 as SYGVNS. CDR3 sequence: CASSGSRWGEEKLFF. CDR3 coding DNA: TGTGCCAGCAGTGGCTCGCGGTGGGGGGAGGAAAAACTGTTTTTT.

The rearrangement links TRBV11-3 to TRBJ1-1; 9 nucleotides line up with TRBD1. There are 16 residues in the CDR3. After removal of 4 bases from V and 4 bases from J, the junction contained 10 bases not matched to a gene. CDR1 is SGHNT, CDR2 YENEEA, per germline. CDR3 sequence: CASSSGQGVLGTEAFF. The CDR3 coding sequence is TGTGCCAGCAGCTCGGGACAGGGCGTTTTGGGCACTGAAGCTTTCTTT.

This sequence joins TRBV28 and TRBJ2-7, with 8 bases matching TRBD1. With 2 bases clipped from V and 2 bases from J, the junction kept 5 bases outside the gene matches. The CDR3 has 15 residues. CDR1 is MDHEN and CDR2 is SYDVKM in the germline V gene. The CDR3 protein is CASSLGTGVPYEQYF. In DNA, the CDR3 is TGTGCCAGCAGTTTAGGGACAGGAGTCCCCTACGAGCAGTACTTC. Complete variable domain (other parts from reference TRBV28 and TRBJ2-7): DVKVTQSSRYLVKRTGEKVFLECVQDMDHENMFWYRQDPGLGLRLIYFSYDVKMKEKGDIPEGYSVSREKKERFSLILESASTNQTSMYLCASSLGTGVPYEQYFGPGTRLTVT.

The V gene is TRBV7-9, the J gene TRBJ1-6, with D possibly TRBD1 on 5 matching bases. The germline V and J ends were trimmed by 5 bases and 2 bases, with 10 bases remaining between them. Per germline, CDR1 SEHNR and CDR2 FQNEAQ (reference sequence). This CDR3 region has 15 residues. CDR3 protein: CASSGDRTYNSPLHF. The CDR3, as DNA: TGTGCCAGCAGCGGCGACAGAACCTATAATTCACCCCTCCACTTT.

The genes are TRBV18 and TRBJ2-3, with TRBD2 matching over 11 bases. CDR1 is KGHSH, CDR2 LQKENI, per germline. The V and J ends lost 0 bases and 6 bases, in that order; junction bases with no gene match: 2. The length of the CDR3 is 15 residues. Here the CDR3 DNA reads TGTGCCAGCTCACCACCTAGCGGGAGGGGTGATACGCAGTATTTT. Its translation is CASSPPSGRGDTQYF.

The rearrangement links TRBV5-5 to TRBJ2-2; D is possibly TRBD1 (6 bases). V lost 3 bases and J 4 bases, leaving 13 bases between the germline ends. This CDR3 comprises 15 residues. In germline, CDR1 is SGHKS, CDR2 YYEKEE (reference sequence). As DNA, the CDR3 is TGTGCCAGCAGCTGGACGACAGGATCCACCGGGGAGCTGTTTTTT. This codes for CASSWTTGSTGELFF.

The chain carries TRBV5-1 and TRBJ2-3; D is possibly TRBD2 (6 bases). The CDR3 has 16 amino acids. Germline V gives CDR1 SGHRS, CDR2 YFSETQ. V shed 4 bases and J shed 5 bases, with 20 bases lying between them. CDR3 in amino acids: CASSLGWRDRGDTQYF. DNA of the CDR3: TGCGCCAGCAGCCTAGGTTGGCGGGATAGGGGAGATACGCAGTATTTT.